The rows below give T cell receptor beta chains drawn from one sample of a study of cytomegalovirus exposure and HLA in healthy donors. The method was immunoSEQ multiplex PCR; TCRdb's version includes in-frame clones alone and lacks a portion of them. Among approximately 120,000 clones listed, around 80% were seen once. The sample was PBMCs. The receptors originated from a woman between 25 and 40 years old in good health and CMV-seronegative. CDR3s include the opening cysteine and the closing phenylalanine or tryptophan. A D gene is named only where the DNA matches it firmly. Clone size is given for some rows only: seen once, a few or many times, or a class if the clone is expanded.

V gene: TRBV15; J gene: TRBJ2-1; D gene: TRBD2; clone size: few; CDR3 protein: CATSRGGDNPYNEQFF; CDR3 DNA: TGTGCCACCAGCCGCGGGGGGGACAACCCATACAATGAGCAGTTCTTC
V gene: TRBV19; J gene: TRBJ2-1; D gene: TRBD2; clone size: -; CDR3 protein: CASSIDASGTLSYNEQFF; CDR3 DNA: TGTGCCAGTAGTATAGACGCTAGCGGGACCCTCTCATACAATGAGCAGTTCTTC
V gene: TRBV6-1; J gene: TRBJ2-3; D gene: TRBD1; clone size: -; CDR3 protein: CASRTHRGGADTQYF; CDR3 DNA: TGTGCCAGCAGGACACACAGGGGTGGGGCAGATACGCAGTATTTT
V gene: TRBV14; J gene: TRBJ2-3; D gene: -; clone size: -; CDR3 protein: CASSPSRITDTQYF; CDR3 DNA: TGTGCCAGCAGCCCGTCGAGGATCACAGATACGCAGTATTTT
V gene: TRBV14; J gene: TRBJ2-7; D gene: -; clone size: -; CDR3 protein: CASMWAAGYEQYF; CDR3 DNA: TGTGCCAGCATGTGGGCCGCCGGCTACGAGCAGTACTTC
V gene: TRBV11-2; J gene: TRBJ1-2; D gene: -; clone size: -; CDR3 protein: CASSLYRDTSYGYTF; CDR3 DNA: TGTGCCAGCAGCTTATACCGGGACACCTCCTATGGCTACACCTTC
V gene: TRBV5-1; J gene: TRBJ2-1; D gene: -; clone size: -; CDR3 protein: CASSLVAGVPYNEQFF; CDR3 DNA: TGCGCCAGCAGCTTGGTTGCCGGGGTACCCTACAATGAGCAGTTCTTC
V gene: TRBV5-4; J gene: TRBJ1-3; D gene: -; clone size: -; CDR3 protein: CASSLDGGVTGNTIYF; CDR3 DNA: TGTGCCAGCAGCTTGGACGGGGGAGTGACTGGAAACACCATATATTTT
V gene: TRBV27; J gene: TRBJ2-1; D gene: TRBD2; clone size: -; CDR3 protein: CASTEGLASYNEQFF; CDR3 DNA: TGTGCCAGCACCGAAGGACTAGCGTCCTACAATGAGCAGTTCTTC
V gene: TRBV5-6; J gene: TRBJ1-2; D gene: -; clone size: -; CDR3 protein: CASSFRSNYGYTF; CDR3 DNA: TGTGCCAGCAGTTTTAGATCTAACTATGGCTACACCTTC
V gene: TRBV19; J gene: TRBJ2-7; D gene: TRBD1; clone size: -; CDR3 protein: CASSMTGGYEQYF; CDR3 DNA: TGTGCCAGTAGTATGACAGGGGGCTACGAGCAGTACTTC
V gene: TRBV11-2; J gene: TRBJ2-1; D gene: -; clone size: once; CDR3 protein: CASSFRADEQFF; CDR3 DNA: TGTGCCAGCAGCTTTCGAGCGGATGAGCAGTTCTTC
V gene: TRBV7-2; J gene: TRBJ1-2; D gene: TRBD1; clone size: -; CDR3 protein: CASSFRDRGGYTF; CDR3 DNA: TGTGCCAGCAGCTTCCGGGACAGGGGCGGCTACACCTTC
V gene: TRBV7-9; J gene: TRBJ1-1; D gene: -; clone size: -; CDR3 protein: CASSSGRDTGRGTFF; CDR3 DNA: TGTGCCAGCAGCTCAGGCCGGGACACCGGCAGAGGGACTTTCTTT
V gene: TRBV7-9; J gene: TRBJ1-1; D gene: -; clone size: -; CDR3 protein: CASSLFSEDTEAFF; CDR3 DNA: TGTGCCAGCAGCTTATTTTCCGAGGACACTGAAGCTTTCTTT
V gene: TRBV13; J gene: TRBJ2-1; D gene: TRBD2; clone size: once; CDR3 protein: CASRSGTSRNEQFF; CDR3 DNA: TGTGCCAGCAGGTCCGGGACTAGCCGCAATGAGCAGTTCTTC
V gene: TRBV10-3; J gene: TRBJ2-6; D gene: -; clone size: few; CDR3 protein: CAISASSSGANVLTF; CDR3 DNA: TGTGCCATCAGTGCCTCGAGCTCTGGGGCCAACGTCCTGACTTTC
V gene: TRBV6-6; J gene: TRBJ2-1; D gene: TRBD2; clone size: -; CDR3 protein: CASSTLAGETYNEQFF; CDR3 DNA: TGTGCCAGCAGTACCCTAGCGGGGGAAACCTACAATGAGCAGTTCTTC
V gene: TRBV6-5; J gene: TRBJ2-5; D gene: -; clone size: -; CDR3 protein: CASSYQGRETQYF; CDR3 DNA: TGTGCCAGCAGTTACCAGGGGAGGGAGACCCAGTACTTC
V gene: TRBV7-3; J gene: TRBJ1-1; D gene: -; clone size: -; CDR3 protein: CASSQGQNTEAFF; CDR3 DNA: TGTGCCAGCAGCCAGGGGCAGAACACTGAAGCTTTCTTT
V gene: TRBV5-4; J gene: TRBJ2-1; D gene: -; clone size: -; CDR3 protein: CASSSGQTYNEQFF; CDR3 DNA: TGTGCCAGCAGCTCCGGACAGACCTACAATGAGCAGTTCTTC
V gene: TRBV5-1; J gene: TRBJ2-1; D gene: -; clone size: -; CDR3 protein: CASSLGGVSYNEQFF; CDR3 DNA: TGCGCCAGCAGCCTCGGGGGTGTCTCCTACAATGAGCAGTTCTTC
V gene: TRBV5-6; J gene: TRBJ1-2; D gene: TRBD1; clone size: -; CDR3 protein: CASTPRGPMPSSGYTF; CDR3 DNA: TGTGCCAGCACACCTAGGGGGCCTATGCCTTCTAGTGGCTACACCTTC
V gene: TRBV7-9; J gene: TRBJ2-7; D gene: -; clone size: -; CDR3 protein: CSSSLQQGVYEQYF; CDR3 DNA: TGTTCCAGCAGCTTGCAACAGGGAGTCTACGAGCAGTACTTC
V gene: TRBV6-1; J gene: TRBJ2-6; D gene: -; clone size: -; CDR3 protein: CASSELRGGQGTWGANVLTF; CDR3 DNA: TGTGCCAGCAGTGAATTGAGAGGAGGGCAGGGAACGTGGGGGGCCAACGTCCTGACTTTC
V gene: TRBV18; J gene: TRBJ2-1; D gene: -; clone size: -; CDR3 protein: CASSPPGANEQFF; CDR3 DNA: TGTGCCAGCTCACCACCGGGGGCGAATGAGCAGTTCTTC
V gene: TRBV4-3; J gene: TRBJ1-2; D gene: TRBD1; clone size: -; CDR3 protein: CASSQLTGDGYGYTF; CDR3 DNA: TGCGCCAGCAGCCAATTGACAGGGGATGGCTATGGCTACACCTTC
V gene: TRBV7-8; J gene: TRBJ2-5; D gene: TRBD1; clone size: -; CDR3 protein: CASSTPWGTGGFETQYF; CDR3 DNA: TGTGCCAGCAGCACACCCTGGGGGACAGGGGGCTTTGAGACCCAGTACTTC
V gene: TRBV4-3; J gene: TRBJ2-6; D gene: TRBD2; clone size: -; CDR3 protein: CASSQVGGTGANVLTF; CDR3 DNA: TGCGCCAGCAGCCAAGTGGGGGGGACTGGGGCCAACGTCCTGACTTTC
V gene: TRBV5-1; J gene: TRBJ1-2; D gene: -; clone size: -; CDR3 protein: CASSPGRDRVYGYTF; CDR3 DNA: TGCGCCAGCAGCCCCGGGCGGGATCGCGTCTATGGCTACACCTTC
V gene: TRBV6-4; J gene: TRBJ1-2; D gene: -; clone size: -; CDR3 protein: CASSAGYGYTF; CDR3 DNA: TGTGCCAGCAGTGCGGGCTATGGCTACACCTTC
V gene: TRBV7-9; J gene: TRBJ1-5; D gene: -; clone size: -; CDR3 protein: CASSDSRGPQHF; CDR3 DNA: TGTGCCAGCAGCGATAGTCGTGGGCCCCAGCATTTT
V gene: TRBV28; J gene: TRBJ1-2; D gene: TRBD1; clone size: -; CDR3 protein: CASTPRTGERGYTF; CDR3 DNA: TGTGCCAGCACCCCACGGACAGGGGAACGGGGCTACACCTTC
V gene: TRBV29-1; J gene: TRBJ1-1; D gene: -; clone size: -; CDR3 protein: CSVEDRGVIGTEAFF; CDR3 DNA: TGCAGCGTTGAAGATCGCGGGGTAATAGGGACTGAAGCTTTCTTT
V gene: TRBV18; J gene: TRBJ2-7; D gene: -; clone size: few; CDR3 protein: CASSPSGTYEQYF; CDR3 DNA: TGTGCCAGCTCACCATCGGGGACCTACGAGCAGTACTTC
V gene: TRBV7-3; J gene: TRBJ2-5; D gene: -; clone size: -; CDR3 protein: CASSLGGAQETQYF; CDR3 DNA: TGTGCCAGCAGCTTAGGAGGGGCCCAAGAGACCCAGTACTTC
V gene: TRBV18; J gene: TRBJ1-4; D gene: -; clone size: -; CDR3 protein: CASSPAATNEKLFF; CDR3 DNA: TGTGCCAGCTCACCGGCAGCAACTAATGAAAAACTGTTTTTT
V gene: TRBV18; J gene: TRBJ1-2; D gene: -; clone size: once; CDR3 protein: CASSPQGELWAKDGYTF; CDR3 DNA: TGTGCCAGCTCACCACAGGGGGAGTTATGGGCAAAGGATGGCTACACCTTC
V gene: TRBV7-8; J gene: TRBJ2-3; D gene: TRBD2; clone size: -; CDR3 protein: CASSLAFASGSTDTQYF; CDR3 DNA: TGTGCCAGCAGCTTAGCGTTCGCTAGCGGGAGTACAGATACGCAGTATTTT
V gene: TRBV19; J gene: TRBJ2-7; D gene: TRBD2; clone size: -; CDR3 protein: CASSIELAAAYEQYF; CDR3 DNA: TGTGCCAGTAGTATAGAACTAGCGGCAGCCTACGAGCAGTACTTC
V gene: TRBV18; J gene: TRBJ2-5; D gene: -; clone size: -; CDR3 protein: CASSPGLTRKETQYF; CDR3 DNA: TGTGCCAGCTCACCAGGACTAACTCGAAAAGAGACCCAGTACTTC
V gene: TRBV5-1; J gene: TRBJ1-1; D gene: -; clone size: -; CDR3 protein: CASSLDPVAEAFF; CDR3 DNA: TGCGCCAGCAGCTTAGATCCGGTGGCTGAAGCTTTCTTT
V gene: TRBV6-5; J gene: TRBJ2-7; D gene: -; clone size: once; CDR3 protein: CASSYSPAYEQYF; CDR3 DNA: TGTGCCAGCAGTTACTCACCGGCCTACGAGCAGTACTTC
V gene: TRBV13; J gene: TRBJ2-1; D gene: -; clone size: -; CDR3 protein: CASRWGLHNEQFF; CDR3 DNA: TGTGCCAGCAGATGGGGACTTCACAATGAGCAGTTCTTC
V gene: TRBV7-9; J gene: TRBJ1-1; D gene: TRBD1; clone size: -; CDR3 protein: CASSLSGQGNTEAFF; CDR3 DNA: TGTGCCAGCAGCTTATCGGGACAGGGAAACACTGAAGCTTTCTTT
V gene: TRBV9; J gene: TRBJ1-2; D gene: -; clone size: -; CDR3 protein: CASSVGGPANYGHTF; CDR3 DNA: TGTGCCAGCAGCGTAGGCGGGCCAGCTAACTATGGCCACACCTTC
V gene: TRBV4-1; J gene: TRBJ1-2; D gene: TRBD1; clone size: -; CDR3 protein: CASSQDEDRADNYGYTF; CDR3 DNA: TGCGCCAGCAGCCAAGACGAAGACAGGGCTGATAACTATGGCTACACCTTC
V gene: TRBV7-2; J gene: TRBJ2-3; D gene: -; clone size: once; CDR3 protein: CASSLNLVADTQYF; CDR3 DNA: TGTGCCAGCAGCTTAAACCTAGTTGCAGATACGCAGTATTTT
V gene: TRBV30; J gene: TRBJ1-1; D gene: -; clone size: -; CDR3 protein: CAWSSQGLEAFF; CDR3 DNA: TGTGCCTGGAGTAGTCAGGGACTAGAAGCTTTCTTT
V gene: TRBV4-1; J gene: TRBJ1-2; D gene: TRBD1; clone size: -; CDR3 protein: CASSHPGTGDGYTF; CDR3 DNA: TGCGCCAGCAGCCACCCAGGGACAGGCGATGGCTACACCTTC
V gene: TRBV7-8; J gene: TRBJ1-2; D gene: -; clone size: -; CDR3 protein: CASSSNPGNYGYTF; CDR3 DNA: TGTGCCAGCAGCTCCAACCCAGGAAACTATGGCTACACCTTC
V gene: TRBV14; J gene: TRBJ1-1; D gene: -; clone size: -; CDR3 protein: CASSRQGYTEAFF; CDR3 DNA: TGTGCCAGCAGCCGGCAGGGGTACACTGAAGCTTTCTTT
V gene: TRBV5-1; J gene: TRBJ1-1; D gene: -; clone size: -; CDR3 protein: CASSARGWNTEAFF; CDR3 DNA: TGCGCCAGCAGCGCGCGAGGGTGGAACACTGAAGCTTTCTTT
V gene: TRBV6-5; J gene: TRBJ2-5; D gene: TRBD2; clone size: -; CDR3 protein: CASSYSPSGSLETQYF; CDR3 DNA: TGTGCCAGCAGTTATTCGCCTAGCGGGAGTTTAGAGACCCAGTACTTC
V gene: TRBV11-3; J gene: TRBJ1-1; D gene: -; clone size: -; CDR3 protein: CASSSGQNTEAFF; CDR3 DNA: TGTGCCAGCAGCTCCGGACAGAACACTGAAGCTTTCTTT
V gene: TRBV5-4; J gene: TRBJ1-4; D gene: TRBD1; clone size: -; CDR3 protein: CASSLQGASEKLFF; CDR3 DNA: TGTGCCAGCAGCTTACAGGGGGCTTCTGAAAAACTGTTTTTT
V gene: TRBV5-1; J gene: TRBJ1-1; D gene: -; clone size: -; CDR3 protein: CASSLGGGGRENTEAFF; CDR3 DNA: TGCGCCAGCAGCTTGGGAGGTGGTGGCAGGGAGAACACTGAAGCTTTCTTT
V gene: TRBV6-5; J gene: TRBJ2-5; D gene: TRBD2; clone size: -; CDR3 protein: CASSSWSGGYQETQYF; CDR3 DNA: TGTGCCAGCAGTTCGTGGAGCGGGGGGTACCAAGAGACCCAGTACTTC
V gene: TRBV7-2; J gene: TRBJ1-1; D gene: -; clone size: -; CDR3 protein: CASSLGEGGVSTEAFF; CDR3 DNA: TGTGCCAGCAGCTTAGGAGAGGGCGGGGTGAGCACTGAAGCTTTCTTT